This passage covers 30 T cell receptor beta chains from one sample sequenced in a study of identical twins. MiXCR, applied by TCRdb to the 5' RACE reads, yields one record per CDR3 protein. This sample has around 960,000 distinct CDR3 sequences, with 10% to 15% found just once. The data were also submitted as part of a second study, on yellow fever vaccine responses in identical twins.

The sequenced sample consisted of PBMCs. The receptors were sampled from a woman in her late teens or twenties in good health.

At least ten counts were recorded for this clonotype. This sequence joins TRBV29-1 and TRBJ1-1; the D gene is possibly TRBD1 (5 bases). The CDR3 loop spans 12 amino acids. Germline CDR1 reads SQVTM; CDR2 reads ANQGSEA. The V end lost 7 bases, the J end lost 6 bases, and 15 bases lay between the germline ends. The CDR3 DNA reads as TGCAGCGCAAGACAGAGTGTGGCTGAAGCTTTCTTT. Its protein is CSARQSVAEAFF.

A few counts support this clonotype. The chain carries TRBV2 and TRBJ1-2; the D gene is possibly TRBD1 (5 bases). V lost 1 base, J lost 10 bases, and 13 bases lay in between. Germline CDR1 SNHLY, CDR2 FYNNEI. CDR3 size: 13 residues. CDR3 region: CASSEGVQGPYTF. The CDR3, as DNA: TGTGCCAGCAGTGAAGGGGTTCAGGGTCCCTACACCTTC.

This clonotype has just a few counts. This chain joins TRBV6-1 and TRBJ2-3; possibly TRBD2 for D (5 bases). The germline V gene has CDR1 MNHNS and CDR2 SASEGT. The CDR3 is 14 amino acids. Trimming cost V 2 bases and J 5 bases, with 11 bases left between them. This CDR3 reads CASSEHGGQDTQYF. The CDR3 nucleotides are TGTGCCAGCAGTGAACACGGAGGTCAAGATACGCAGTATTTT.

The chain uses TRBV2 and TRBJ2-5; D is possibly TRBD1 or TRBD2 (6 bases each). The CDR3 is 15 residues long. Germline V CDR1 and CDR2: SNHLY, FYNNEI. Trimming left V 7 bases short and J 5 bases short, with 20 bases between. The CDR3 nucleotides read TGTGCCAGCAAGCCTACCCTAGGAGGGGGTGAGACCCAGTACTTC. Residues: CASKPTLGGGETQYF.

The rearrangement joins TRBV20-1 to TRBJ2-3; 9 nucleotides line up with TRBD2. V was clipped by 0 bases and J by 2 bases; unmatched bases: 6. The germline CDR1 and CDR2 sequences are DFQATT and SNEGSKA (reference sequence). The CDR3 spans 16 residues. The CDR3 sequence: CSARDPGLADTDTQYF. CDR3 coding DNA: TGCAGTGCTAGAGATCCGGGACTAGCTGACACAGATACGCAGTATTTT.

The rearrangement links TRBV10-1 to TRBJ2-3; 12 nucleotides align to TRBD2. Germline V gene data show CDR1 as WNHNN and CDR2 as SYGVQD (reference sequence). With V trimmed by 3 bases and J by 2 bases, 9 bases remained unmatched. This CDR3 comprises 18 residues. As DNA, the CDR3 is TGCGCCAGCAGTGATGAAGGACTAGCGGGGATTAACACAGATACGCAGTATTTT. Encoded protein: CASSDEGLAGINTDTQYF.

On this clonotype itself: The junction departs from the called germline gene at one end, perhaps through a read error. The V call is TRBV10-3, the J call TRBJ2-5, with unresolved D. Per germline, CDR1 ENHRY and CDR2 SYGVKD. CDR3 size: 14 residues. The CDR3 DNA sequence: TGTGCCATCAGTGAGTCGCTAGTATCTGAGACACAGTACTTC. This codes for CAISESLVSETQYF.

The chain couples TRBV5-1 to TRBJ2-6; tentatively, D is TRBD2 (5 bases). This CDR3 is 16 amino acids long. The germline V gene has CDR1 SGHRS and CDR2 YFSETQ. V lost 5 bases, J lost 0 bases, and 12 bases lay in between. The CDR3 loop reads CASRPGLFSGANVLTF. The CDR3 DNA reads TGCGCCAGCAGGCCCGGACTGTTCTCTGGGGCCAACGTCCTGACTTTC.

This sequence joins TRBV4-1 and TRBJ1-2; a weak D match, TRBD1 (5 bases). Trimming took 0 bases from V and 6 from J, leaving 11 bases between them. The germline CDR1 and CDR2 sequences are MGHRA and YSYEKL. This CDR3 contains 14 residues. As DNA, the CDR3 is TGCGCCAGCAGCCAAGAGCAGGGTGGAGATGGCTACACCTTC. Its translation: CASSQEQGGDGYTF.

This clonotype came up a few times. The chain has TRBV5-1 and TRBJ2-5; D may be TRBD2 (6 bases). Germline V gene data show CDR1 as SGHRS and CDR2 as YFSETQ. The CDR3 is made up of 14 amino acids. V dropped 5 bases and J dropped 3 bases, with 14 bases sitting between them. Written as DNA, the CDR3 is TGCGCCAGCAGGGGCAGGGAGGTAGAAGAGACCCAGTACTTC. Protein sequence: CASRGREVEETQYF.

This sequence joins TRBV5-1 and TRBJ1-1; no reliable D call. Germline-derived CDR1 and CDR2 are SGHRS and YFSETQ. The CDR3 runs 14 residues. The V gene lost 4 bases and the J gene lost 1 base, with 11 bases spanning the gap. DNA for the CDR3: TGCGCCAGCAGCCGGGGAGAGCCGAACACTGAAGCTTTCTTT. Translating gives CASSRGEPNTEAFF.

This clonotype was seen at least ten times. The gene calls are TRBV11-2 and TRBJ2-5, with D uncertain. CDR3 length: 14 amino acids. Germline assignment: CDR1 SGHAT and CDR2 FQNNGV. Trimming removed 1 base at V and 2 bases at J, with 8 bases between. CDR3 nucleotide sequence: TGTGCCAGCAGCTTAGTGGGTCGGCAAGAGACCCAGTACTTC. It translates to CASSLVGRQETQYF.

V is TRBV6-2 or TRBV6-3 and J is TRBJ2-1; 11 nucleotides agree with TRBD2. Germline CDR1 reads MNHEY; CDR2 reads SVGEGT. V was pared by 10 bases and J by 9 bases, with 11 bases of the junction left unmatched. There are 14 residues in the CDR3. This CDR3 reads CATMELAGAIEQFF. As DNA, the CDR3 is TGTGCCACCATGGAACTAGCGGGAGCGATTGAGCAGTTCTTC.

CDR3 amino acids: CASHDPRTSVGEQFF. The CDR3, as DNA: TGTGCCAGTCACGATCCTCGGACTAGCGTAGGTGAGCAGTTCTTC. The rearrangement joins TRBV19 to TRBJ2-1, with 9 bases matching TRBD2. Germline lookup yields CDR1 LNHDA and CDR2 SQIVND (reference sequence). The CDR3 loop spans 15 amino acids. Germline trimming cut 8 bases from V and 9 bases from J; bases unmatched to any gene: 14.

This clonotype was seen a single time. The rearrangement links TRBV6-1 to TRBJ1-2; D not resolved. The V gene lost 6 bases and the J gene lost 2 bases, with 10 bases spanning the gap. CDR1 MNHNS and CDR2 SASEGT come from the germline V gene. The CDR3 sequence is 13 residues long. The CDR3 loop reads CASRLYRNYGYTF. The CDR3 coding sequence is TGTGCCAGCAGACTTTACAGAAACTATGGCTACACCTTC.

The chain uses TRBV2 and TRBJ2-5; 8 bases fit TRBD1. The V gene's germline CDR1 is SNHLY and CDR2 FYNNEI. Trimming at V came to 6 bases and at J to 3 bases, leaving 12 bases not matched to a gene. This CDR3 region has 16 residues. The CDR3 loop is CASRPGQATTEETQYF. The CDR3, as DNA: TGTGCCAGCAGGCCGGGACAGGCAACTACCGAAGAGACCCAGTACTTC.

This clonotype has a count of ten or more. This rearrangement joins TRBV12-3 or TRBV12-4 to TRBJ1-5, with D possibly matching TRBD1 (5 bases). The V end was cut by 3 bases, the J end by 9 bases, with 9 bases between. CDR3 length: 12 amino acids. The CDR3 bases are TGTGCCAGCAGTTTTGCAGGGACGCCCCAGCATTTT. Its protein is CASSFAGTPQHF.

The V and J genes are TRBV20-1 and TRBJ2-3, with D tentatively TRBD1 or TRBD2 (5 bases each). Germline V gene data show CDR1 as DFQATT and CDR2 as SNEGSKA (reference sequence). V was cut by 1 base and J by 2 bases, with 19 bases left in between. CDR3 size: 17 residues. The CDR3 bases are TGCAGTGCTAGAGGCTGGGTGTCGGGGCAGCCCACAGATACGCAGTATTTT. Translated: CSARGWVSGQPTDTQYF.

The chain combines TRBV5-5 with TRBJ1-1; 8 bases line up with TRBD1. Germline CDR1 is SGHKS and CDR2 is YYEKEE (reference sequence). V trimming: 5 bases; J trimming: 1 base; junction bases outside the gene matches: 7. This CDR3 is built from 15 residues. As DNA, the CDR3 is TGTGCCAGCAGACATGGGACAGGAAGGAACACTGAAGCTTTCTTT. Its protein product is CASRHGTGRNTEAFF.

At least ten counts were recorded for this clonotype. V and J are TRBV11-2 and TRBJ2-1; 7 bases match TRBD2. With 1 base clipped from V and 0 bases from J, the junction kept 6 bases outside the gene matches. This CDR3 has 17 residues. The V gene's germline CDR1 is SGHAT and CDR2 FQNNGV. Here the CDR3 reads CASSLGGGGSSYNEQFF. The CDR3 DNA is TGTGCCAGCAGCTTAGGGGGCGGGGGAAGCTCCTACAATGAGCAGTTCTTC.

This clonotype was recorded at least ten times. This chain joins TRBV10-1 and TRBJ2-1, with 7 bases fitting TRBD1. Germline lookup yields CDR1 WNHNN and CDR2 SYGVQD (reference sequence). Unmatched junction bases numbered 4, after V lost 5 bases and J lost 3 bases. The CDR3 covers 14 residues. The CDR3 region is CASSRDSFYNEQFF. The CDR3 DNA sequence: TGCGCCAGCAGTAGGGACAGCTTCTACAATGAGCAGTTCTTC.

This clonotype was seen many times. This chain links TRBV2 with TRBJ2-1, with 7 bases that match TRBD1. The CDR3 spans 13 residues. Losses at the gene ends were 6 bases for V and 3 bases for J; bases not matched to a gene: 2. CDR1 is SNHLY, CDR2 FYNNEI, per germline. The CDR3 loop reads CASRPGGYNEQFF. The CDR3 DNA reads as TGTGCCAGCAGGCCAGGGGGCTACAATGAGCAGTTCTTC.

This clonotype was observed many times. The chain employs TRBV6-5 and TRBJ2-1, with 13 bases fitting TRBD2. The germline gives CDR1 MNHEY, CDR2 SVGAGI. The J segment lost 10 bases and the V segment lost 4 bases, leaving 7 bases of the junction unmatched. This CDR3 is built from 15 residues. This chain's CDR3 is CASSSGLAGRKEQFF. The CDR3 DNA sequence: TGTGCCAGCAGTTCGGGACTAGCGGGACGTAAGGAGCAGTTCTTC.

This clonotype has just a few counts. V is TRBV7-9 and J is TRBJ1-1, with D uncertain. CDR1 and CDR2 from the germline V gene are SEHNR and FQNEAQ (reference sequence). V lost 0 bases, J lost 1 base, and 9 bases lay in between. This CDR3 has 15 residues. CDR3 sequence: CASSLAVAGNTEAFF. Written as DNA, the CDR3 is TGTGCCAGCAGCTTAGCGGTGGCAGGGAACACTGAAGCTTTCTTT.

This clonotype has more than one count but fewer than ten. The chain combines TRBV10-3 with TRBJ2-1; D gene uncertain. V shed 3 bases and J shed 5 bases, with 8 bases lying between them. Germline CDR1 is ENHRY and CDR2 is SYGVKD. CDR3 length: 13 amino acids. This chain's CDR3 is CAISDGEDNEQFF. The CDR3, as DNA: TGTGCCATCAGTGACGGCGAGGACAATGAGCAGTTCTTC.

This clonotype was picked up many times. The chain combines TRBV7-9 with TRBJ2-2; TRBD2 might be the D (6 bases). The CDR3 runs to 15 residues. Trimming pared 4 bases from V and 4 bases from J, leaving 13 bases between. Germline V CDR1 and CDR2: SEHNR, FQNEAQ (reference sequence). As DNA, the CDR3 is TGTGCCAGCAGCTCCTTTAGACTAGTCACCGGGGAGCTGTTTTTT. Translated: CASSSFRLVTGELFF.

This clonotype was seen a few times. The V gene is TRBV28, the J gene TRBJ2-7; D perhaps matches TRBD1 (6 bases). The CDR3 length is 14 residues. The ends were cut back, 4 bases at V and 2 bases at J, with 12 bases in the middle. CDR1 and CDR2 (germline): MDHEN, SYDVKM. The CDR3 loop reads CASSSPGQTYEQYV. DNA of the CDR3: TGTGCCAGCAGTTCACCGGGACAAACCTACGAGCAGTACGTC.

The V gene is TRBV12-3 or TRBV12-4, the J gene TRBJ2-1; no clear D. Trimming removed 7 bases from V and 4 bases from J, with 17 bases in between. The CDR3 runs to 15 residues. The CDR3 bases are TGTGCCAGCACGGCCCACCAAGGGCAATACAATGAGCAGTTCTTC. It specifies CASTAHQGQYNEQFF.

V and J are TRBV7-6 and TRBJ2-5; possible D gene TRBD1, 7 bases. Trimming stripped 5 bases from V and 2 bases from J, with 18 bases between. This CDR3 is 16 amino acids long. The germline gives CDR1 SGHVS, CDR2 FNYEAQ. The CDR3 sequence is CASSLGQGGGQETQYF. CDR3 nucleotides: TGTGCCAGCAGCCTAGGGCAGGGGGGCGGACAAGAGACCCAGTACTTC.

This clonotype showed up many times. The V call is TRBV11-2, the J call TRBJ1-1; D may be TRBD1 (6 bases). The CDR3 has 12 residues. V lost 1 base and J 10 bases, leaving 10 bases between the germline ends. The germline gives CDR1 SGHAT, CDR2 FQNNGV. The CDR3 region is CASSLGGRGAFF. CDR3 in DNA: TGTGCCAGCAGCTTAGGGGGGCGCGGAGCTTTCTTT.